This TCR beta chain was recovered during a study of blood T cell repertoires in COVID-19. At the level of the study: Acute-phase and convalescent COVID-19 samples originated in the United States, Italy and Spain. Sample material is recorded as cDNA or gDNA derived from T cells, B-cell-depleted T cells, or PBMCs.

This clone was observed a handful of times. Which cohort a participant joined came from the clinical history participants gave. CDR1 and CDR2 (germline): SGHRS, YFSETQ. With V trimmed by 6 bases and J by 3 bases, 5 bases remained unmatched. This CDR3 is 14 amino acids long. Methods used by the authors: Nucleated cell counts were estimated from reference gene primer amplification. TCRdb's copy holds only in-frame clones and misses some; the assay was immunoSEQ multiplex PCR. For V, J and clone size, that table is used; D and trimming come from the DNA. The sample shows roughly 140,000 clones, about 80% of them seen only once.

Specimen: PBMCs or T cells enriched from blood (not recorded which). The clonotype originates from a man aged 45-65 years in a cohort exposed to, infected with or recovered from COVID-19 (not recorded which). The chain joins TRBV5-1 to TRBJ2-1, with TRBD2 matching 8 bases. The CDR3 coding sequence is TGCGCCAGCACCCTTAGCGGGAACTACAATGAGCAGTTCTTC. The encoded protein is CASTLSGNYNEQFF.